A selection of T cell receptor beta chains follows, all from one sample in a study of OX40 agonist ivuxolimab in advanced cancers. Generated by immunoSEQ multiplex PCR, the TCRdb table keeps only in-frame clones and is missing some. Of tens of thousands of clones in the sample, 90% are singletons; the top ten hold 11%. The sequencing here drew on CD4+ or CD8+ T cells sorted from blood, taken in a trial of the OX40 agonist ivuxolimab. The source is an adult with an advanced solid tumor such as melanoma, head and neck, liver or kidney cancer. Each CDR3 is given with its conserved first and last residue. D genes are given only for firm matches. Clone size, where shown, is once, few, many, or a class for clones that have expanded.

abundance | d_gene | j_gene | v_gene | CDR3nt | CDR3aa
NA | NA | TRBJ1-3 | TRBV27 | TGTGCCAGCAGTCCAACAGGGACCAGCTCTGGAAACACCATATATTTT | CASSPTGTSSGNTIYF
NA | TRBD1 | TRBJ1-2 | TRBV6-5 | TGTGCCAGCAGTCCTCGGACAGGGGGAATCTATGGCTACACCTTC | CASSPRTGGIYGYTF
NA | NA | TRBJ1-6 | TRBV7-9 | TGTGCCAGCAGCCATCTCGGGGACTCACCCCTCCACTTT | CASSHLGDSPLHF
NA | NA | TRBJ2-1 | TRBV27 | TGTGCCAGCAGTTTATCGTATAGCGGCAATGAGCAGTTCTTC | CASSLSYSGNEQFF
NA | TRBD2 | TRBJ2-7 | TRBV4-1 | TGCGCCAGCAGCCTGGGGGAGGGCTCCTACGAGCAGTACTTC | CASSLGEGSYEQYF
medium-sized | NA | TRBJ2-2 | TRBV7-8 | TGTGCCAGCAGCTCGGGGACTGGGGGTACCGGGGAGCTGTTTTTT | CASSSGTGGTGELFF
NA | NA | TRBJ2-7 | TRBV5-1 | TGCGCCAGCAGCCCCGGACAGGGGGAGCTAGCGGGAGGAACAACCTACGAGCAGTACTTC | CASSPGQGELAGGTTYEQYF
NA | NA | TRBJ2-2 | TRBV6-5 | TGTGCCAGCAGTTACTCTCCAGGAATCGAGACCGGGGAGCTGTTTTTT | CASSYSPGIETGELFF
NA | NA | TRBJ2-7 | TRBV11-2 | TGTGCCAGCAGCTGGGACGGTCGCTACGAGCAGTACTTC | CASSWDGRYEQYF
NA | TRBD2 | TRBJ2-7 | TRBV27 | TGTGCCAGCAGTCAAACTAGCGGGGGGGCCCGGGAGCAGTACTTC | CASSQTSGGAREQYF
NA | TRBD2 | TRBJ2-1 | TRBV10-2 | TGCGCCAGCAGTGATTCAGCGGGGGGGCCGTATGCCTACAATGAGCAGTTCTTC | CASSDSAGGPYAYNEQFF
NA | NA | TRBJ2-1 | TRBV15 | TGTGCCACGCAGGCCCCCCTTATAGGGGGCAATGAGCAGTTCTTC | CATQAPLIGGNEQFF
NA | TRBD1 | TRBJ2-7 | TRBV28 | TGTGCCAGCAGTTTATTGCAGGGGGCCTACGAGCAGTACTTC | CASSLLQGAYEQYF
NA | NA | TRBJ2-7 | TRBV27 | TGTGCCAGCAGTGACGGAAACGAGCAGTACTTC | CASSDGNEQYF
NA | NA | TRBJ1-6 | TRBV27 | TGTGCCAGCAGTTTAAGGAACTATAATTCACCCCTCCACTTT | CASSLRNYNSPLHF
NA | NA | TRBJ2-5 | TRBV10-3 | TGTGCCATCAGTGAACGGAAACAGCAAGAGACCCAGTACTTC | CAISERKQQETQYF
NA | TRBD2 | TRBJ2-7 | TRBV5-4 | TGTGCCAGCAGCCGAGTCGGCACAGAGGGACTAGCGGGAGTCTACGAGCAGTACTTC | CASSRVGTEGLAGVYEQYF